This record covers a single T cell receptor beta chain. The data were obtained in a study of technical replicates of blood from a few donors. Germline V gene data show CDR1 as SGHTA and CDR2 as FQGNSA. The CDR3 is 15 residues long. V lost 3 bases to trimming and J lost 5 bases; unmatched junction nucleotides: 4. The repertoire was sequenced with immunoSEQ multiplex PCR; TCRdb's copy has only in-frame clones and lacks some. This sample has 45,000 to 60,000 clones, with 90% to 95% found just once. V is TRBV7-2 and J is TRBJ2-5, with 12 bases aligning to TRBD2. Sequenced material: PBMCs. This clonotype was obtained from a human donor in good health. Some clones in this sample may be carry-over from other donors' samples. The CDR3 DNA is TGTGCCAGCAGCTTGACTAGCGGGGGCTGGGAGACCCAGTACTTC. Protein: CASSLTSGGWETQYF.